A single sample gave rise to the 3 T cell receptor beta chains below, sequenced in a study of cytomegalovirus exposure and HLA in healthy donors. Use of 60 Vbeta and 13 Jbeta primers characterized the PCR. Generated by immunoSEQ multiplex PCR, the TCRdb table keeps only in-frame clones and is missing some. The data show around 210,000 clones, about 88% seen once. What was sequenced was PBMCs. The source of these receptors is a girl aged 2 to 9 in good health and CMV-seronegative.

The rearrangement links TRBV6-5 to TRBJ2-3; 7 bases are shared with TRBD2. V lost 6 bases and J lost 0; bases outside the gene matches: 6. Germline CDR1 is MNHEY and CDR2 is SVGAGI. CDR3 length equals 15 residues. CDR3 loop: CASSQRDPSTDTQYF. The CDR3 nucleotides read TGTGCCAGCAGCCAGCGGGACCCTAGCACAGATACGCAGTATTTT.

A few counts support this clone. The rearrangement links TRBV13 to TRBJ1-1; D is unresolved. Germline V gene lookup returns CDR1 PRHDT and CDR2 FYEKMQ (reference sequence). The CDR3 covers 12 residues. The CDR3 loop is CASRELDTEAFF. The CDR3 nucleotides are TGTGCGAGCCGGGAGTTGGACACTGAAGCTTTCTTT.

The CDR3 region has the DNA TGTGCCAGCAGCGTCGCCGGGACAGGGGGCTACGAGCAGTACTTC. Protein product: CASSVAGTGGYEQYF. The J gene is TRBJ2-7, the V gene TRBV9; TRBD1 matches at 11 bases. The CDR3 has 15 amino acids. V shed 2 bases, J shed 3 bases, and the junction held 4 bases outside the gene matches. Germline V CDR1 and CDR2: SGDLS, YYNGEE.